The entry below gives a single TCR beta chain sequence along with its context. The antigen remains undetermined. This entry comes from a study of blood T cells in healthy people across ages. Study observations and caveats: Diversity estimates drawn from one million T cells were deemed underestimates.

The use of a sample-barcoded 5' primer and a J-beta primer mix characterized a second PCR of roughly 6 to 11 cycles. TCRdb reanalysed the 5' RACE reads using MiXCR and keeps one entry per CDR3 protein. This table holds approximately 1.5 million distinct CDR3 sequences, 40% to 45% found once. This CDR3 is built from 16 residues. The germline V gene encodes CDR1 KGHSH and CDR2 LQKENI. The TCR sequence derives from a woman under 30 in good health. The rearrangement uses TRBV18 and TRBJ2-5, with TRBD1 matching 9 bases. Near its end, the DNA agrees better with TRBJ2-7, so the J call may be wrong. The sequenced sample consisted of blood. The CDR3 region has the DNA TGTGCCAGCTCACCCGACAGGGGGAATAGATATTACGAGCAGTACTTC. Residues: CASSPDRGNRYYEQYF.